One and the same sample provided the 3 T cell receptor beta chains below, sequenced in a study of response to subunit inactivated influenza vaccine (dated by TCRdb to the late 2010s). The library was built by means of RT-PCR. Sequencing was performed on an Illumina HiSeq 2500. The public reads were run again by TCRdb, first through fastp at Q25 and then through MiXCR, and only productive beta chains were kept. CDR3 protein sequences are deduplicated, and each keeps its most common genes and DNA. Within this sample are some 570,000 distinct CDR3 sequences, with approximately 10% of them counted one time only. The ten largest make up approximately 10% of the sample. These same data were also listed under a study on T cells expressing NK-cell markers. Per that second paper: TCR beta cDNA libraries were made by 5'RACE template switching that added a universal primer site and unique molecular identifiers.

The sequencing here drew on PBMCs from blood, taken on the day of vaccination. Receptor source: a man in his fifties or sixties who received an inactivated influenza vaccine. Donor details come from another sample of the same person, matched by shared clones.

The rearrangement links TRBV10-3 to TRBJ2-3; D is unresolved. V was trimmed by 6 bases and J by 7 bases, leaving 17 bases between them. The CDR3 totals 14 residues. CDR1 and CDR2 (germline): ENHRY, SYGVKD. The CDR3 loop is CAIRTDRRIHTQYF. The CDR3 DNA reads TGTGCCATCAGGACGGACCGGCGGATCCATACGCAGTATTTT.

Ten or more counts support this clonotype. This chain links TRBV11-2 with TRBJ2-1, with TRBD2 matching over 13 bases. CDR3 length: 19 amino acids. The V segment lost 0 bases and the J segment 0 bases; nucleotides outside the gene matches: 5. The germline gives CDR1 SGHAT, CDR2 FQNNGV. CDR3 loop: CASSLDGTSGVLSYNEQFF. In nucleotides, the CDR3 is TGTGCCAGCAGCTTAGACGGGACTAGCGGGGTACTCTCCTACAATGAGCAGTTCTTC.

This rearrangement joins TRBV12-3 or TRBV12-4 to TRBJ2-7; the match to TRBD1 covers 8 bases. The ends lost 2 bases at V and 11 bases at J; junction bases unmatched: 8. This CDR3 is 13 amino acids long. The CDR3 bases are TGTGCCAGCAGTTTAACCGGGACAGGCCTCAAGTACTTC. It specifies CASSLTGTGLKYF.